The entry that follows covers one T cell receptor (beta chain) sequence. Its antigen is currently unknown. This entry comes from a study of OX40 agonist ivuxolimab in advanced cancers. Study-level background: Partial responses, seen in three patients, involved one hepatocellular carcinoma and two cutaneous melanomas. Study conclusions and caveats: Expanded clones were, on average, more numerous among CD8+ T cells than CD4+.

This CDR3 spans 16 amino acids. V lost 1 base, J lost 4 bases, and 18 bases lay in between. Germline assignment: CDR1 SGHDT and CDR2 YYEEEE. Assay used: immunoSEQ multiplex PCR; TCRdb lists only in-frame clones, some missing. The sample lists some 64,000 clones, more than 65% occurring once. The receptor was isolated from an adult with an advanced solid tumor such as melanoma, head and neck, liver or kidney cancer. This sample comprised CD4+ or CD8+ T cells sorted from blood, obtained in a trial of the OX40 agonist ivuxolimab. V usage is TRBV5-6 and J usage is TRBJ2-7, with TRBD1 as a possible D gene (5 bases). CDR3 loop: CASSLRGQGNVYEQYF. In DNA form, the CDR3 reads TGTGCCAGCAGCTTGAGAGGCCAGGGAAATGTTTACGAGCAGTACTTC.